The clone carrying this TCR beta chain appeared a few times. Its antigen remains unknown. This sample is part of a study of T cell responses to AZD1222 COVID-19 vaccine. General study findings and limits: The donor group comprised mostly white British people and more females; the analysis possibly underestimated clonal diversity. CD4 TCRs associated with vaccination spanned spike, dominating at 160-218 and 743-854. After the peak T cell response, and only then, were repertoires sampled.

Profiling relied on immunoSEQ multiplex PCR, and the TCRdb table lists in-frame clones only, not all of them. The table includes more than 95,000 clones, roughly 87% detected once. Trimming cost V 0 bases and J 0 bases; bases outside gene matches: 10. Germline CDR1 SGHNT, CDR2 YYREEE (reference sequence). This CDR3 is built from 19 residues. The TCR originated in an adult in good health. Sequenced material: peripheral blood, taken on day 0 of AZD1222 vaccination. The rearrangement uses TRBV5-4 and TRBJ2-3; 10 bases map to TRBD2. CDR3 region: CASSLEGLAGGWSTDTQYF. CDR3 DNA: TGTGCCAGCAGCTTGGAGGGATTAGCGGGGGGTTGGAGCACAGATACGCAGTATTTT. Full variable domain (rest looked up from reference TRBV5-4 and TRBJ2-3): ETGVTQSPTHLIKTRGQQVTLRCSSQSGHNTVSWYQQALGQGPQFIFQYYREEENGRGNFPPRFSGLQFPNYSSELNVNALELDDSALYLCASSLEGLAGGWSTDTQYFGPGTRLTVL.